The T cell receptor (beta chain) described here comes from a study of T cell responses to AZD1222 COVID-19 vaccine. Study outcomes and limitations: CD4 TCRs associated with vaccination spanned spike, dominating at 160-218 and 743-854.

CDR3 length: 14 amino acids. V shed 2 bases and J shed 6 bases, with 13 bases lying between them. Germline assignment: CDR1 SGHVS and CDR2 FQNEAQ. This table comes from immunoSEQ multiplex PCR, and its TCRdb copy is limited to in-frame clones, with some not included. The sample holds some 110,000 clones; 75% to 90% are singletons and the top ten take about 4.3%. About this clone: No antigen is known for it.

Sequenced material: peripheral blood, taken 28 days after the second AZD1222 dose. The V and J genes are TRBV7-8 and TRBJ1-2; D gene unclear. This sequence was found in an adult who received the AZD1222 COVID-19 vaccine. The CDR3 nucleotides are TGTGCCAGCAGCTTACGGGCCCACGAAGATGGCTACACCTTC. Protein: CASSLRAHEDGYTF.